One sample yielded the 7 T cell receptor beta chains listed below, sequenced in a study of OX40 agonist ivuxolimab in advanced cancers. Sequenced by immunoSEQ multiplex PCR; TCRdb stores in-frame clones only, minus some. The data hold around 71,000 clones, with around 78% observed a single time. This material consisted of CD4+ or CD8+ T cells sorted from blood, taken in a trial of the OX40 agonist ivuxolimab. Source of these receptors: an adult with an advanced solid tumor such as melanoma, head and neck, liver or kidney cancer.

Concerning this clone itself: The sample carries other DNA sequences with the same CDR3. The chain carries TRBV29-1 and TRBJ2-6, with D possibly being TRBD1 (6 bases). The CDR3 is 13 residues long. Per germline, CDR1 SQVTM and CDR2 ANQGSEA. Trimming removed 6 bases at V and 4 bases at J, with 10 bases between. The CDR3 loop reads CSVQGSGANVLTF. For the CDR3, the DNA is TGCAGCGTCCAGGGGTCGGGGGCCAACGTCCTGACTTTC.

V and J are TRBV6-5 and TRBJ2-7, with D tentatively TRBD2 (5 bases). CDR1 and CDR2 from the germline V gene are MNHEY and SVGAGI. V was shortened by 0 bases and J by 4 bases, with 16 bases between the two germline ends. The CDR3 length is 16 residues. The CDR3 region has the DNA TGTGCCAGCAGTTACTCGCTTCTAGGAGGATCGTACGAGCAGTACTTC. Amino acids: CASSYSLLGGSYEQYF.

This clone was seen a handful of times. The CDR3 DNA follows: TGTGCCAGTAGTATAGGAGGGCGGGCAGATACGCAGTATTTT. This codes for CASSIGGRADTQYF. The gene calls are TRBV19 and TRBJ2-3, with D perhaps matching TRBD2 (5 bases). The germline V gene encodes CDR1 LNHDA and CDR2 SQIVND (reference sequence). The CDR3 runs to 14 residues. V lost 1 base to trimming and J lost 4 bases, with 9 bases between them. Full variable domain (rest looked up from reference TRBV19 and TRBJ2-3): DGGITQSPKYLFRKEGQNVTLSCEQNLNHDAMYWYRQDPGQGLRLIYYSQIVNDFQKGDIAEGYSVSREKKESFPLTVTSAQKNPTAFYLCASSIGGRADTQYFGPGTRLTVL.

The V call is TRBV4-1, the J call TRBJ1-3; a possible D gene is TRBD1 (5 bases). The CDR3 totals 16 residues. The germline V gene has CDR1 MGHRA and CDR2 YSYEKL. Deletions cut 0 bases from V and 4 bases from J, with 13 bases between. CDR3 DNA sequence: TGCGCCAGCAGCCAAGATGGGGCATCCGAAGGAAACACCATATATTTT. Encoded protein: CASSQDGASEGNTIYF.

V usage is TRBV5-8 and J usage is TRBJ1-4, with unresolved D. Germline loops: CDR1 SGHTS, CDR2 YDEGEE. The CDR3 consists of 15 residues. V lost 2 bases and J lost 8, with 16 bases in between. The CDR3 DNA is TGTGCCAGCAGCTTCGAGGGAAGGCAATCAGAAAAACTGTTTTTT. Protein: CASSFEGRQSEKLFF.

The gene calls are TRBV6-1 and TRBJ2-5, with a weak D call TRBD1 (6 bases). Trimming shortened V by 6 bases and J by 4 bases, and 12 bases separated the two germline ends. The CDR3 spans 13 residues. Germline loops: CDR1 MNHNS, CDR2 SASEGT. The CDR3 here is CASRRDNGETQYF. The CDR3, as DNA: TGTGCCAGCAGAAGGGACAACGGAGAGACCCAGTACTTC.

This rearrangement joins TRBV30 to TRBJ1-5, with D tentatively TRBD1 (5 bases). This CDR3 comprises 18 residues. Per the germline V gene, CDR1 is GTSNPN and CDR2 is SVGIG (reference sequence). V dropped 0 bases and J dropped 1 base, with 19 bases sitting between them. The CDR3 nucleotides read TGTGCCTGGAGTGTAGGGCCGGGAACAGGTGGGAGCAATCAGCCCCAGCATTTT. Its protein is CAWSVGPGTGGSNQPQHF. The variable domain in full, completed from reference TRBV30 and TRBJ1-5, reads SQTIHQWPATLVQPVGSPLSLECTVEGTSNPNLYWYRQAAGRGLQLLFYSVGIGQISSEVPQNLSASRPQDRQFILSSKKLLLSDSGFYLCAWSVGPGTGGSNQPQHFGDGTRLSIL.